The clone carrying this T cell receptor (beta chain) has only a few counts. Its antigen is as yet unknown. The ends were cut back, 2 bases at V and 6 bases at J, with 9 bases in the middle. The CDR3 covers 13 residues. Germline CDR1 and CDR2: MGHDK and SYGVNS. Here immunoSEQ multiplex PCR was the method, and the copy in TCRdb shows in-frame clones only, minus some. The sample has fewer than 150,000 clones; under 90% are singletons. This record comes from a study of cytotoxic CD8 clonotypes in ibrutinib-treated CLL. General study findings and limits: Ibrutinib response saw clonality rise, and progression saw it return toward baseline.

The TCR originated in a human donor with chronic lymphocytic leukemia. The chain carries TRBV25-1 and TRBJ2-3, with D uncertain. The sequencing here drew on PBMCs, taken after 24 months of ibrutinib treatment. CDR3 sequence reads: CASSEPPADTQYF. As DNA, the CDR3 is TGTGCCAGCAGTGAACCCCCTGCTGATACGCAGTATTTT.